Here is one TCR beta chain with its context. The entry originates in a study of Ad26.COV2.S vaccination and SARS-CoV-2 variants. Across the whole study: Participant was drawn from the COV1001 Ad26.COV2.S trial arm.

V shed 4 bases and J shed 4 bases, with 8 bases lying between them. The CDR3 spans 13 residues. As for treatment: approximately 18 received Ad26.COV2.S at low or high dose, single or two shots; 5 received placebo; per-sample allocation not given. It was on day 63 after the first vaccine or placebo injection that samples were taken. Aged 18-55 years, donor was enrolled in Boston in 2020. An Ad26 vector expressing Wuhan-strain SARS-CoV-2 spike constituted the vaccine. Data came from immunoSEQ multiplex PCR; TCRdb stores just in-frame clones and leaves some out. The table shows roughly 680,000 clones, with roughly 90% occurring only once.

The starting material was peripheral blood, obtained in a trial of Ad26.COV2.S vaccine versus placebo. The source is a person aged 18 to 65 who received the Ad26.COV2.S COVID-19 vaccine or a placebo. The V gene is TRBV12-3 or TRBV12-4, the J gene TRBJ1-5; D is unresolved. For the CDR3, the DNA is TGTGCCAGCAGTTCCGACCTAAATCAGCCCCAGCATTTT. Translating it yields CASSSDLNQPQHF.